These 29 T cell receptor beta chains share one sample of origin, sequenced in a study of response to subunit inactivated influenza vaccine. A single record per CDR3 protein comes from TCRdb applying MiXCR to the RT-PCR reads. The table records around 530,000 distinct CDR3 sequences, roughly 10% of them present only once. This specimen consisted of PBMCs from blood, obtained on the day of vaccination. The receptor set was obtained from a man aged 45 to 65 who received an inactivated influenza vaccine.

J is TRBJ2-2 and V is TRBV4-3; D gene uncertain. V dropped 4 bases and J dropped 3 bases, with 18 bases sitting between them. The CDR3 is 17 residues long. In germline, CDR1 is LGHNA, CDR2 YSLEER. This CDR3 is CASSPTPRRSDTGELFF. In DNA, the CDR3 is TGCGCCAGCAGCCCCACCCCCCGCAGGTCTGACACCGGGGAGCTGTTTTTT.

The chain joins TRBV19 to TRBJ2-1; D possibly corresponds to TRBD2 (6 bases). Per germline, CDR1 LNHDA and CDR2 SQIVND (reference sequence). V shed 4 bases and J shed 3 bases, with 13 bases lying between them. This CDR3 has 15 residues. DNA of the CDR3: TGTGCCAGTAGTACCGCGGGCGGGGACTACAATGAGCAGTTCTTC. It encodes CASSTAGGDYNEQFF.

There are a few counts of this clonotype. This rearrangement joins TRBV28 to TRBJ1-2, with D possibly TRBD1 on 5 matching bases. The CDR3 covers 15 residues. V dropped 6 bases and J dropped 4 bases, with 18 bases sitting between them. The germline CDR1 and CDR2 sequences are MDHEN and SYDVKM. The CDR3 region has the DNA TGTGCCAGCAGCCGACGCGGGGCAGGGCGCTATGGCTACACCTTC. It encodes CASSRRGAGRYGYTF.

This clonotype was observed a handful of times. The V call is TRBV10-3, the J call TRBJ2-5; D gene uncertain. Germline V gene data show CDR1 as ENHRY and CDR2 as SYGVKD. V was trimmed by 5 bases and J by 2 bases, leaving 9 bases between them. This CDR3 has 13 residues. The CDR3 region has the DNA TGTGCCATCAGTTTTGCAAGACAAGAGACCCAGTACTTC. Translation: CAISFARQETQYF.

This clonotype was seen a handful of times. The rearrangement uses TRBV6-2 or TRBV6-3 and TRBJ2-1, with 9 nucleotides matching TRBD1. There are 17 residues in the CDR3. In germline, CDR1 is MNHEY, CDR2 SVGEGT. The trim removed 0 bases at V and 6 bases at J, leaving 9 bases unmatched. Here the CDR3 DNA reads TGTGCCAGCAGTTACTCGACTAGGGGACAGGGAGGCAATGAGCAGTTCTTC. It translates to CASSYSTRGQGGNEQFF.

The rearrangement links TRBV12-3 or TRBV12-4 to TRBJ2-3; no definite D call. CDR3 size: 15 residues. The ends were cut back, 3 bases at V and 5 bases at J, with 15 bases in the middle. CDR3 amino acids: CASSLVYPGIDTQYF. The CDR3 nucleotides are TGTGCCAGCAGTTTGGTGTATCCGGGTATAGATACGCAGTATTTT.

This clonotype came up a few times. This chain uses TRBV6-5 with TRBJ2-4, with D perhaps TRBD1 (5 bases). CDR1 is MNHEY, CDR2 SVGAGI, per germline. The CDR3 contains 15 residues. Trimming took 4 bases from V and 5 from J, leaving 15 bases between them. CDR3 amino acids: CASSSRSRVQNIQYF. The CDR3 DNA is TGTGCCAGCAGTTCCCGGAGCAGGGTCCAAAACATTCAGTACTTC.

V usage is TRBV11-1 and J usage is TRBJ1-1; 10 bases match TRBD1. The germline V gene encodes CDR1 SGHAT and CDR2 FQDESV (reference sequence). The CDR3 has 14 amino acids. The V and J ends lost 5 bases and 2 bases, in that order; junction bases with no gene match: 2. The CDR3 protein is CASSRQGANTEAFF. The CDR3 coding sequence is TGTGCCAGCAGCCGACAGGGGGCAAACACTGAAGCTTTCTTT. The full variable domain, in which reference TRBV11-1 and TRBJ1-1 provide the parts outside the CDR3, is EAEVAQSPRYKITEKSQAVAFWCDPISGHATLYWYRQILGQGPELLVQFQDESVVDDSQLPKDRFSAERLKGVDSTLKIQPAELGDSAMYLCASSRQGANTEAFFGQGTRLTVV.

The chain employs TRBV7-9 and TRBJ1-1; tentatively, D is TRBD1 (6 bases). Germline V gene sequence: CDR1 SEHNR, CDR2 FQNEAQ (reference sequence). Trimming left V 6 bases short and J 3 bases short, with 11 bases between. The CDR3 has 13 amino acids. CDR3 nucleotides: TGTGCCAGCAGACATCCAGGGGACACTGAAGCTTTCTTT. The encoded protein is CASRHPGDTEAFF.

This clonotype was detected only once. At one end the junction does not follow the germline gene, possibly because of a read error. The gene calls are TRBV11-2 and TRBJ2-3, with 10 bases matching TRBD2. CDR1 and CDR2 from the germline V gene are SGHAT and FQNNGV. The CDR3 runs to 15 residues. CDR3 sequence reads: CACSFSGGSTDTQYF. The CDR3 bases are TGTGCCTGCAGCTTTAGCGGGGGGAGCACAGATACGCAGTATTTT.

This clonotype was observed many times. The J gene is TRBJ1-4, the V gene TRBV18; D unclear. V was shortened by 3 bases and J by 8 bases, with 13 bases between the two germline ends. The CDR3 sequence is 14 residues long. Germline V gene lookup returns CDR1 KGHSH and CDR2 LQKENI. The CDR3 loop is CASSPEAVREKLFF. DNA of the CDR3: TGTGCCAGCTCACCCGAGGCAGTACGGGAAAAACTGTTTTTT.

The chain uses TRBV6-2 or TRBV6-3 and TRBJ2-2, with D tentatively TRBD1 (5 bases). V was trimmed by 0 bases and J by 1 base, leaving 18 bases between them. The CDR3 spans 19 residues. The germline gives CDR1 MNHEY, CDR2 SVGEGT. DNA of the CDR3: TGTGCCAGCAGTTACTCCCTCAGGTGGGGCCAATTGAACACCGGGGAGCTGTTTTTT. Encoded protein: CASSYSLRWGQLNTGELFF.

The rearrangement uses TRBV30 and TRBJ2-5, with 7 bases matching TRBD2. The CDR3 spans 13 residues. The germline gives CDR1 GTSNPN, CDR2 SVGIG (reference sequence). The V gene end was trimmed by 5 bases and the J gene end by 5 bases; junction bases not matched to a gene: 8. CDR3 protein: CAWWEGPMETQYF. In DNA, the CDR3 is TGTGCCTGGTGGGAGGGGCCGATGGAGACCCAGTACTTC. The whole variable domain, filled in from reference TRBV30 and TRBJ2-5, reads SQTIHQWPATLVQPVGSPLSLECTVEGTSNPNLYWYRQAAGRGLQLLFYSVGIGQISSEVPQNLSASRPQDRQFILSSKKLLLSDSGFYLCAWWEGPMETQYFGPGTRLLVL.

The rearrangement uses TRBV27 and TRBJ2-6, with a weak D call TRBD2 (6 bases). The ends were cut back, 5 bases at V and 1 base at J, with 12 bases in the middle. This CDR3 is 16 amino acids long. The germline V gene encodes CDR1 MNHEY and CDR2 SMNVEV (reference sequence). This CDR3 is CASSNGGGSGANVLTF. The CDR3 coding sequence is TGTGCCAGCAGTAACGGGGGTGGGTCTGGGGCCAACGTCCTGACTTTC.

This clonotype was observed a handful of times. The chain links TRBV7-2 to TRBJ2-3; 12 nucleotides match TRBD2. The germline V gene has CDR1 SGHTA and CDR2 FQGNSA. The V gene end was trimmed by 6 bases and the J gene end by 2 bases; junction bases not matched to a gene: 6. The CDR3 runs 16 residues. The CDR3 nucleotides read TGTGCCAGCAGGAATCTAGCGGGGGGGCCCACAGATACGCAGTATTTT. Protein sequence: CASRNLAGGPTDTQYF. The variable domain in full, with the rest retrieved from reference TRBV7-2 and TRBJ2-3, is GAGVSQSPSNKVTEKGKDVELRCDPISGHTALYWYRQSLGQGLEFLIYFQGNSAPDKSGLPSDRFSAERTGGSVSTLTIQRTQQEDSAVYLCASRNLAGGPTDTQYFGPGTRLTVL.

This clonotype has more than one count but fewer than ten. The rearrangement links TRBV5-6 to TRBJ2-7; D unclear. The CDR3 is 14 residues long. Germline assignment: CDR1 SGHDT and CDR2 YYEEEE. With 2 bases removed from V and 2 bases from J, the gap between germline ends came to 11 bases. This CDR3 reads CASSFGRSTYEQYF. The DNA for the CDR3 is TGTGCCAGCAGCTTTGGCAGATCTACCTACGAGCAGTACTTC.

This clonotype has at least ten counts. The chain carries TRBV3-1 and TRBJ2-3; TRBD2 aligns across 12 bases. The junction had 8 bases not matched to a gene; V was cut back by 4 bases and J by 0 bases. This CDR3 has 18 amino acids. Germline CDR1 reads LGHDT; CDR2 reads YNNKEL (reference sequence). The CDR3 nucleotides read TGTGCCAGCAGCCGACGGACTAGCGGGGTGGGGAGCACAGATACGCAGTATTTT. Amino acid sequence: CASSRRTSGVGSTDTQYF.

This clonotype was recorded many times. The chain combines TRBV13 with TRBJ2-7; 7 nucleotides agree with TRBD2. V dropped 4 bases and J dropped 2; count of bases not matched to a gene: 5. Per germline, CDR1 PRHDT and CDR2 FYEKMQ (reference sequence). This CDR3 comprises 14 residues. CDR3 coding DNA: TGTGCCAGCAGCTCCCAACTAGCGACCTACGAGCAGTACTTC. Protein sequence: CASSSQLATYEQYF.

This clonotype was seen only a few times. The J gene is TRBJ1-4, the V gene TRBV5-1; D may be TRBD1 (5 bases). The length of the CDR3 is 16 residues. Germline-derived CDR1 and CDR2 are SGHRS and YFSETQ. Trimming took 1 base from V and 5 from J, leaving 15 bases between them. The CDR3 is CASSLTGGTPNEKLFF. DNA of the CDR3: TGCGCCAGCAGCTTGACGGGCGGGACGCCAAATGAAAAACTGTTTTTT.

This clonotype was counted only a few times. The gene calls are TRBV19 and TRBJ1-5, with D possibly matching TRBD1 (6 bases). The CDR3 has 13 amino acids. V lost 8 bases to trimming and J lost 5 bases, with 13 bases between them. The germline CDR1 and CDR2 sequences are LNHDA and SQIVND (reference sequence). The CDR3 protein is CASQGQTYQPQHF. In nucleotides, the CDR3 is TGTGCCAGTCAGGGACAAACCTATCAGCCCCAGCATTTT.

This clonotype showed up just a few times. The chain uses TRBV3-1 and TRBJ2-1, with 12 bases fitting TRBD2. V lost 4 bases, J lost 9 bases, and 19 bases stayed unmatched. The CDR3 runs to 19 residues. The germline CDR1 and CDR2 sequences are LGHDT and YNNKEL (reference sequence). The CDR3 is CASSPLPNLSSGRAVEQFF. In DNA, the CDR3 is TGTGCCAGCAGCCCCCTTCCTAACCTATCTAGCGGGAGGGCCGTTGAGCAGTTCTTC.

The chain uses TRBV7-9 and TRBJ1-4; 7 bases map to TRBD1. J lost 8 bases, V lost 3 bases, and 15 bases had no gene match. CDR1 is SEHNR and CDR2 is FQNEAQ in the germline V gene (reference sequence). The CDR3 sequence is 17 residues long. This chain's CDR3 is CASSFGTAPPRREKLFF. Here the CDR3 DNA reads TGTGCCAGCAGCTTTGGGACAGCACCGCCGCGTAGGGAAAAACTGTTTTTT.

The chain uses TRBV6-1 and TRBJ2-5; 9 nucleotides line up with TRBD1. The CDR3 has 14 residues. Germline CDR1 MNHNS, CDR2 SASEGT. With V trimmed by 6 bases and J by 4 bases, 6 bases remained unmatched. The DNA for the CDR3 is TGTGCCAGCAGCCGGGACAGGGTTTCAGAGACCCAGTACTTC. It translates to CASSRDRVSETQYF.

The table lists this clonotype with a few counts. The chain has TRBV29-1 and TRBJ2-4; tentatively, D is TRBD2 (7 bases). Germline V lookup: CDR1 SQVTM, CDR2 ANQGSEA. V lost 5 bases, J lost 9 bases, and 14 bases lay in between. The CDR3 extends over 12 amino acids. The CDR3 nucleotides are TGCAGCGTTTGGTGGGGAGGGGGCATTCAGTACTTC. Its translation is CSVWWGGGIQYF. Combining the CDR3 with reference TRBV29-1 and TRBJ2-4 gives the whole variable domain SAVISQKPSRDICQRGTSLTIQCQVDSQVTMMFWYRQQPGQSLTLIATANQGSEATYESGFVIDKFPISRPNLTFSTLTVSNMSPEDSSIYLCSVWWGGGIQYFGAGTRLSVL.

The V call is TRBV5-1, the J call TRBJ2-3; 8 positions match TRBD1. Trimming removed 4 bases from V and 6 bases from J; junction bases left unmatched: 10. The germline CDR1 and CDR2 sequences are SGHRS and YFSETQ. The length of the CDR3 is 15 residues. CDR3 DNA sequence: TGCGCCAGCAGCCCCACGACAGGGGCGCGGGATACGCAGTATTTT. Translated: CASSPTTGARDTQYF.

This clonotype was observed at least ten times. V is TRBV15 and J is TRBJ1-5, with D unclear. Germline CDR1 is LNHNV and CDR2 is YYDKDF (reference sequence). The CDR3 totals 13 residues. V shed 0 bases and J shed 6 bases, with 6 bases lying between them. CDR3 residues: CATSRDRAQPQHF. The CDR3 DNA sequence: TGTGCCACCAGCAGAGATCGGGCTCAGCCCCAGCATTTT.

The sample holds many counts of this clonotype. The V gene is TRBV12-3 or TRBV12-4, the J gene TRBJ1-2; a possible D gene is TRBD1 (6 bases). The CDR3 extends over 15 amino acids. The ends were cut back, 5 bases at V and 4 bases at J, with 17 bases in the middle. Written as DNA, the CDR3 is TGTGCCAGCAGTCCCCCGGGGGCGCTGGGCTATGGCTACACCTTC. It encodes CASSPPGALGYGYTF.

Many counts were recorded for this clonotype. V is TRBV6-2 or TRBV6-3 and J is TRBJ2-7; the D gene is possibly TRBD1 (6 bases). The CDR3 extends over 14 amino acids. Germline CDR1 and CDR2: MNHEY and SVGEGT. The ends were cut back, 7 bases at V and 7 bases at J, with 20 bases in the middle. The CDR3 nucleotides are TGTGCCAGCAAACAGGGACCGCGCTGGAGAGAGCAGTACTTC. Protein: CASKQGPRWREQYF.

This clonotype was detected a few times. The chain uses TRBV7-2 and TRBJ2-5; D perhaps matches TRBD2 (5 bases). Germline-derived CDR1 and CDR2 are SGHTA and FQGNSA. V lost 4 bases and J lost 5, with 11 bases in between. The CDR3 runs 13 residues. The CDR3 region is CASSSRTWETQYF. The CDR3 DNA follows: TGTGCCAGCAGCTCGCGGACTTGGGAGACCCAGTACTTC.